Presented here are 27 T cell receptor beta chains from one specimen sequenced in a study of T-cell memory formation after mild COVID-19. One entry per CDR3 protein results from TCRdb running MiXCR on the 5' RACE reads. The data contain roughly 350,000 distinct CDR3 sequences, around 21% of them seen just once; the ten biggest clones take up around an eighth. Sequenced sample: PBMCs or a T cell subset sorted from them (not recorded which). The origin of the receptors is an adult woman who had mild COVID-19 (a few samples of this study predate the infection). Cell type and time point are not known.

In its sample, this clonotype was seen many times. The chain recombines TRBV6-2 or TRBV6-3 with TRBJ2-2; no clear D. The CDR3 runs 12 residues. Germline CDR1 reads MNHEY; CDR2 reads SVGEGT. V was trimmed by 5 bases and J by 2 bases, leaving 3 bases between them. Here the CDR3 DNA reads TGTGCCAGCAGTGGAAACACCGGGGAGCTGTTTTTT. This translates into CASSGNTGELFF.

The CDR3 DNA follows: TGTGCCAGCAGCGTAGACGGGCACTATGGCTACACCTTC. It yields the protein CASSVDGHYGYTF. This rearrangement joins TRBV9 to TRBJ1-2, with no clear D. The V end lost 0 bases, the J end lost 3 bases, and 6 bases lay between the germline ends. Germline CDR1 and CDR2: SGDLS and YYNGEE. CDR3 length: 13 amino acids. Full variable domain (rest looked up from reference TRBV9 and TRBJ1-2): DSGVTQTPKHLITATGQRVTLRCSPRSGDLSVYWYQQSLDQGLQFLIQYYNGEERAKGNILERFSAQQFPDLHSELNLSSLELGDSALYFCASSVDGHYGYTFGSGTRLTVV.

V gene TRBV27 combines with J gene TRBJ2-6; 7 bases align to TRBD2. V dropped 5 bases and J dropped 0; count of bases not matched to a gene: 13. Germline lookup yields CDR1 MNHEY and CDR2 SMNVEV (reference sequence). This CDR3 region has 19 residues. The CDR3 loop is CASSTGMGGGSSGANVLTF. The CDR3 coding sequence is TGTGCCAGCAGTACTGGGATGGGCGGGGGAAGCTCTGGGGCCAACGTCCTGACTTTC. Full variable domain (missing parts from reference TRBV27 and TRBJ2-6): EAQVTQNPRYLITVTGKKLTVTCSQNMNHEYMSWYRQDPGLGLRQIYYSMNVEVTDKGDVPEGYKVSRKEKRNFPLILESPSPNQTSLYFCASSTGMGGGSSGANVLTFGAGSRLTVL.

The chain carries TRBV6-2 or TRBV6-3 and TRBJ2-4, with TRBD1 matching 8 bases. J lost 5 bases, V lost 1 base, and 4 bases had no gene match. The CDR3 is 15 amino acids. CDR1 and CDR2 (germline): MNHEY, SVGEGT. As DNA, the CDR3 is TGTGCCAGCAGTTACTGGACAGGGATAGAAAACATTCAGTACTTC. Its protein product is CASSYWTGIENIQYF.

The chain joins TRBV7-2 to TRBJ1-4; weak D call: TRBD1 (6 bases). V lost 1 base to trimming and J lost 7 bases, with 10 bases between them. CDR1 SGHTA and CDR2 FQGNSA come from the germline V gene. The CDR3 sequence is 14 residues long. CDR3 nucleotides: TGTGCCAGCAGCTTAGACAGGGACCCTGAAAAACTGTTTTTT. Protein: CASSLDRDPEKLFF.

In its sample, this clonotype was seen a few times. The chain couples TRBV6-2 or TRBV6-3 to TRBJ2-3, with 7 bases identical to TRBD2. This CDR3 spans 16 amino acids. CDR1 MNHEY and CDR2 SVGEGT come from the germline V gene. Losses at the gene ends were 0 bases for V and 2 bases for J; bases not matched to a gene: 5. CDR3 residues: CASSYSRREITDTQYF. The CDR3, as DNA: TGTGCCAGCAGTTACTCGAGGCGGGAGATCACAGATACGCAGTATTTT.

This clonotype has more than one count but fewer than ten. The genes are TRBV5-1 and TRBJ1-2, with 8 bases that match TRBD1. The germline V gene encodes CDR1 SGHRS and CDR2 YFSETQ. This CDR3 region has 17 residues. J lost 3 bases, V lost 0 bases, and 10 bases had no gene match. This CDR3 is CASSLEGQGAWDYGYTF. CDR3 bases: TGCGCCAGCAGCTTGGAAGGCCAGGGGGCTTGGGACTATGGCTACACCTTC.

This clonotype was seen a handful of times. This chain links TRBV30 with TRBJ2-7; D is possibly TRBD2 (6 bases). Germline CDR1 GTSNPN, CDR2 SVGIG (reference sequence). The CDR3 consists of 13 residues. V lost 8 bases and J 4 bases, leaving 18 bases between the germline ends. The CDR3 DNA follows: TGTGCCGGCGGAGGGCCGGTATCTTACGAGCAGTACTTC. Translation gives CAGGGPVSYEQYF.

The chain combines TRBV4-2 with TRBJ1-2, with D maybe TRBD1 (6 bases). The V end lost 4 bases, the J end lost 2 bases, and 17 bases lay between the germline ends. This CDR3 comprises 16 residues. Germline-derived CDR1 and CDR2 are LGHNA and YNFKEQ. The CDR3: CASSPPDRTENYGYTF. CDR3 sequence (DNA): TGTGCCAGCAGCCCTCCAGACCGGACAGAGAACTATGGCTACACCTTC.

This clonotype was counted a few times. The CDR3 loop reads CASSFWRALSTDTQYF. CDR3 DNA sequence: TGTGCCAGCAGTTTCTGGCGAGCACTTAGCACAGATACGCAGTATTTT. The chain uses TRBV12-3 or TRBV12-4 and TRBJ2-3; D is unresolved. This CDR3 is built from 16 residues. V was cut by 3 bases and J by 0 bases, with 13 bases left in between.

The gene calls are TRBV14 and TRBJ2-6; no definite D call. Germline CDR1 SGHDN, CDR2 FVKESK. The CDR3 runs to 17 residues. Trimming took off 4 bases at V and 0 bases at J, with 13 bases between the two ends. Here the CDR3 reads CASSPLRRSSGANVLTF. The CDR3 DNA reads TGTGCCAGCAGCCCCTTAAGACGGAGCTCTGGGGCCAACGTCCTGACTTTC.

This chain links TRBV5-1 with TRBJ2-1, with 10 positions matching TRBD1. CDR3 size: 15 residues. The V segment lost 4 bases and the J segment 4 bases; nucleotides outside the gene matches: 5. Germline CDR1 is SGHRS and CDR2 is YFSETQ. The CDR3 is CASSARDRGYNEQFF. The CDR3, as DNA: TGCGCCAGCAGCGCCCGGGACAGGGGTTACAATGAGCAGTTCTTC.

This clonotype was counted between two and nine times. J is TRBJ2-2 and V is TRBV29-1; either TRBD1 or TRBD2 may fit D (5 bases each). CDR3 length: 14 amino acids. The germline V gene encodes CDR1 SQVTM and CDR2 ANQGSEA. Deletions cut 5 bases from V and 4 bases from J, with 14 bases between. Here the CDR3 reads CSVRRESRTGELFF. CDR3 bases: TGCAGCGTTCGCAGGGAGTCTCGCACCGGGGAGCTGTTTTTT.

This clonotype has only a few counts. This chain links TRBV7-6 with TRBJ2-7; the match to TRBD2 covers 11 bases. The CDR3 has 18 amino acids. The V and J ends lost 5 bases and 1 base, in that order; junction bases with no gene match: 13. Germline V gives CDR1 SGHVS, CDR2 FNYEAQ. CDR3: CASSRTGRTSGSSYEQYF. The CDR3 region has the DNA TGTGCCAGCAGCCGGACAGGGAGGACTAGCGGGTCTTCCTACGAGCAGTACTTC.

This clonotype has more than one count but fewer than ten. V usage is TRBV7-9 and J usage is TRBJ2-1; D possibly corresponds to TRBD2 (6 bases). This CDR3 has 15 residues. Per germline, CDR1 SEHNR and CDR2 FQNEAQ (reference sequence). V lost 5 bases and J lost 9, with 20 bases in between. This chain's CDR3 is CASSPPRLVIVEQFF. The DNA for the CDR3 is TGTGCCAGCAGCCCTCCGAGACTAGTCATCGTTGAGCAGTTCTTC.

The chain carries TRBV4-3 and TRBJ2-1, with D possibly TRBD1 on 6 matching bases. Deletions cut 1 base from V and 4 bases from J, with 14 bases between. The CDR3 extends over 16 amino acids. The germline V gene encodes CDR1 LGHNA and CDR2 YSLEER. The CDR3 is CASSQAHRVDYNEQFF. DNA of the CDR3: TGCGCCAGCAGCCAAGCTCACAGGGTCGATTACAATGAGCAGTTCTTC.

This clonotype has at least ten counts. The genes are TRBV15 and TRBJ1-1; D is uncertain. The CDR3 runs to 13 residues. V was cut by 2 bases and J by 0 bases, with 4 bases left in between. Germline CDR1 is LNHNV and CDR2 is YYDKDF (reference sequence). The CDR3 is CATSRQMNTEAFF. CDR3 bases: TGTGCCACCAGCAGACAGATGAACACTGAAGCTTTCTTT.

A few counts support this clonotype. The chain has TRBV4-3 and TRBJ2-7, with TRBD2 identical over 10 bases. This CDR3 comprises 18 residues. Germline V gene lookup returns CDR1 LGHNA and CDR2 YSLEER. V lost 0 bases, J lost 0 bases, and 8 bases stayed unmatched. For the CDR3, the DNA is TGCGCCAGCAGCCAAGATCTAGCGGGAGTTTCGAGCTCCTACGAGCAGTACTTC. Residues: CASSQDLAGVSSSYEQYF.

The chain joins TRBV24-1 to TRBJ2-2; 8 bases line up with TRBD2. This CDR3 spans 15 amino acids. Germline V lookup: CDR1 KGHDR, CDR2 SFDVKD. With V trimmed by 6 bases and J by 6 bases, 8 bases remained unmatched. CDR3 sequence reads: CATSSGRRGPGELFF. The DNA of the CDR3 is TGTGCCACCAGTAGCGGGAGACGAGGCCCCGGGGAGCTGTTTTTT.

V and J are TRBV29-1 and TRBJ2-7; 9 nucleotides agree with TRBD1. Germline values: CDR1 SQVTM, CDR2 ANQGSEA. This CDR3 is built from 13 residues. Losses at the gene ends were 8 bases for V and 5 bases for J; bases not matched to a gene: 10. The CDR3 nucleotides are TGCAGCACAGGGACAGGGCTCTACCACGAGCAGTACTTC. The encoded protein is CSTGTGLYHEQYF.

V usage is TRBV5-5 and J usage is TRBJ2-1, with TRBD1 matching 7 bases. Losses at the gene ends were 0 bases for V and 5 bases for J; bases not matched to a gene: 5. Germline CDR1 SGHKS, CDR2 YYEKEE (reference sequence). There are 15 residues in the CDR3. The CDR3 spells CASSLDPGGDNEQFF. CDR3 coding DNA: TGTGCCAGCAGCTTGGATCCAGGGGGTGACAATGAGCAGTTCTTC.

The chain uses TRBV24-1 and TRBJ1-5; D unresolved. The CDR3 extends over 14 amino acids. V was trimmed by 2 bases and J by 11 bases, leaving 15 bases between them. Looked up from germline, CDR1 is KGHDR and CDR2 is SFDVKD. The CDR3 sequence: CATSDSEGTRAQHF. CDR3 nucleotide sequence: TGTGCCACCAGTGATTCAGAGGGCACTCGGGCCCAGCATTTT.

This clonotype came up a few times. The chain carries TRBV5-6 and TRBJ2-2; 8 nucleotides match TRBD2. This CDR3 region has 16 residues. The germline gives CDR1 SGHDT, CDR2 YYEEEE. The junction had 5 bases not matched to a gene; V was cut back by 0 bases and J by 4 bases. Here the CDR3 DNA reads TGTGCCAGCAGCTTGGCCGGGGGGGCCCGCACCGGGGAGCTGTTTTTT. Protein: CASSLAGGARTGELFF.

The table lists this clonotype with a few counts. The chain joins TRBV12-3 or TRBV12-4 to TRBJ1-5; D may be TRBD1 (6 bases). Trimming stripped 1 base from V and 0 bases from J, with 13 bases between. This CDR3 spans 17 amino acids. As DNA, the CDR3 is TGTGCCAGCAGTTTAGGGACAGTAGACTATAGCAATCAGCCCCAGCATTTT. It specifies CASSLGTVDYSNQPQHF.

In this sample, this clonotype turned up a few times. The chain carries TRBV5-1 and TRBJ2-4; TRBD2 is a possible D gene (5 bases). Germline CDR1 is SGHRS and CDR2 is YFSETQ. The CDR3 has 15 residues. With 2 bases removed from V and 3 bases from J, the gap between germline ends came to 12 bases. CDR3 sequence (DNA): TGCGCCAGCAGCTTTAATCCAGGAGGCAAAAACATTCAGTACTTC. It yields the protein CASSFNPGGKNIQYF.

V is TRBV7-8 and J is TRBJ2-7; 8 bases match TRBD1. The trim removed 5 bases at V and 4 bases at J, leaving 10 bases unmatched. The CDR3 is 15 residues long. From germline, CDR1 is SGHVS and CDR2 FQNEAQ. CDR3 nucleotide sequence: TGTGCCAGCAGCCCCACTGGACAGGGTATATACGAGCAGTACTTC. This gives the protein CASSPTGQGIYEQYF.

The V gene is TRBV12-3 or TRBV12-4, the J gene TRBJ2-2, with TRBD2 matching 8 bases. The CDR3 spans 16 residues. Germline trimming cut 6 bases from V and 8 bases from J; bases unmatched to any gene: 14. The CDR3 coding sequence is TGTGCCAGCAGGAGAGCGGGGGACGCTGGCCGGGGGGAGCTGTTTTTT. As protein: CASRRAGDAGRGELFF.